Shown below are 32 T cell receptor beta chains from a single sample sequenced in a study of OX40 agonist ivuxolimab in advanced cancers. Clones were read by immunoSEQ multiplex PCR, and TCRdb kept only the in-frame ones, dropping some. This sample has more than 60,000 clones, with around 85% found just once. Sequences were derived from CD4+ or CD8+ T cells sorted from blood, sampled in a trial of the OX40 agonist ivuxolimab. The receptor set was obtained from an adult with an advanced solid tumor such as melanoma, head and neck, liver or kidney cancer.

This clone showed up just once. This chain connects TRBV10-3 to TRBJ2-7, with D possibly being TRBD2 (5 bases). The CDR3 covers 14 residues. Per the germline V gene, CDR1 is ENHRY and CDR2 is SYGVKD. Trimming took off 5 bases at V and 2 bases at J, with 13 bases between the two ends. The CDR3 DNA sequence: TGTGCCATCAGTTCTGATAGGGAGACCTACGAGCAGTACTTC. It codes for CAISSDRETYEQYF.

CDR3 loop: CASSFSRAAEAFF. Written as DNA, the CDR3 is TGTGCCAGCAGCTTTTCGAGGGCTGCTGAAGCTTTCTTT. V usage is TRBV7-3 and J usage is TRBJ1-1; D is undetermined. This CDR3 has 13 amino acids. V gave up 3 bases and J gave up 6 bases, with 11 bases separating them. CDR1 is SGHTA and CDR2 is FQGTGA in the germline V gene. The whole variable domain, remainder taken from reference TRBV7-3 and TRBJ1-1, is GAGVSQTPSNKVTEKGKYVELRCDPISGHTALYWYRQSLGQGPEFLIYFQGTGAADDSGLPNDRFFAVRPEGSVSTLKIQRTERGDSAVYLCASSFSRAAEAFFGQGTRLTVV.

The chain is built from TRBV10-1 and TRBJ1-3; D is uncertain. Per the germline V gene, CDR1 is WNHNN and CDR2 is SYGVQD (reference sequence). The length of the CDR3 is 13 residues. The ends were cut back, 9 bases at V and 0 bases at J, with 9 bases in the middle. The CDR3 DNA reads TGCGCCAGAAACCTGAGCTCTGGAAACACCATATATTTT. This codes for CARNLSSGNTIYF.

The chain employs TRBV10-3 and TRBJ1-5; D not certain. V lost 0 bases and J 7 bases, leaving 13 bases between the germline ends. The germline CDR1 and CDR2 sequences are ENHRY and SYGVKD. The CDR3 covers 15 residues. CDR3: CAISESRGEEQPQHF. DNA of the CDR3: TGTGCCATCAGTGAGTCCCGGGGTGAAGAACAGCCCCAGCATTTT.

This clone has a handful of counts. The rearrangement links TRBV6-1 to TRBJ2-7; D call uncertain. V shed 5 bases and J shed 4 bases, with 18 bases lying between them. From germline, CDR1 is MNHNS and CDR2 SASEGT. The CDR3 spans 15 residues. CDR3 DNA: TGTGCCAGCAGTCTCCAAAGCCCCTACAAATACGAGCAGTACTTC. As protein: CASSLQSPYKYEQYF.

The chain couples TRBV2 to TRBJ1-2; 7 bases align to TRBD1. The trim removed 9 bases at V and 2 bases at J, leaving 9 bases unmatched. The CDR3 contains 14 residues. The germline gives CDR1 SNHLY, CDR2 FYNNEI. As DNA, the CDR3 is TGTGCCAGTCCCCGGGACAGTCTCAACTATGGCTACACCTTC. Translation gives CASPRDSLNYGYTF.

The chain uses TRBV18 and TRBJ2-5; no clear D. Trimming took off 0 bases at V and 4 bases at J, with 6 bases between the two ends. The length of the CDR3 is 13 residues. CDR1 is KGHSH and CDR2 is LQKENI in the germline V gene. CDR3 sequence: CASSPPAAETQYF. DNA for the CDR3: TGTGCCAGCTCACCACCGGCGGCAGAGACCCAGTACTTC.

The chain has TRBV19 and TRBJ1-1; D is unresolved. The CDR3 length is 13 residues. Trimming pared 2 bases from V and 1 base from J, leaving 5 bases between. Germline V gene lookup returns CDR1 LNHDA and CDR2 SQIVND (reference sequence). This CDR3 is CASSIQENTEAFF. CDR3 nucleotides: TGTGCCAGTAGTATACAGGAGAACACTGAAGCTTTCTTT.

The rearrangement joins TRBV28 to TRBJ1-1; D is perhaps TRBD1 (6 bases). The CDR3 is made up of 15 amino acids. The V end lost 6 bases, the J end lost 3 bases, and 17 bases lay between the germline ends. CDR1 is MDHEN and CDR2 is SYDVKM in the germline V gene. This CDR3 is CASSPRGGAYTEAFF. CDR3 DNA: TGTGCCAGCAGCCCCCGCGGGGGCGCTTACACTGAAGCTTTCTTT.

V usage is TRBV5-1 and J usage is TRBJ1-2; maybe TRBD1 (6 bases). Trimming removed 2 bases from V and 4 bases from J, with 12 bases in between. The CDR3 is 14 amino acids. Germline V gene data show CDR1 as SGHRS and CDR2 as YFSETQ. The CDR3: CASSFGGATYGYTF. Written as DNA, the CDR3 is TGCGCCAGCAGCTTTGGGGGGGCGACCTATGGCTACACCTTC.

The chain links TRBV6-5 to TRBJ2-7; D gene unclear. The CDR3 consists of 16 residues. Germline values: CDR1 MNHEY, CDR2 SVGAGI. Trimming removed 0 bases from V and 6 bases from J, with 18 bases in between. The DNA of the CDR3 is TGTGCCAGCAGTTACTCGAAGGGATGGAGCCCCTCCGAGCAGTACTTC. It translates to CASSYSKGWSPSEQYF.

This clone was seen more than once but under ten times. This sequence joins TRBV6-5 and TRBJ2-7; tentative D call: TRBD1 (5 bases). Germline V gives CDR1 MNHEY, CDR2 SVGAGI. This CDR3 region has 14 residues. V lost 5 bases, J lost 3 bases, and 14 bases lay in between. The CDR3 loop is CASSGVVQGYEQYF. Written as DNA, the CDR3 is TGTGCCAGCAGTGGCGTAGTGCAGGGCTACGAGCAGTACTTC.

The J gene is TRBJ2-7, the V gene TRBV10-3; D is uncertain. In germline, CDR1 is ENHRY, CDR2 SYGVKD. Trimming took 2 bases from V and 5 from J, leaving 13 bases between them. The CDR3 is 14 residues long. CDR3 bases: TGTGCCATCAGTGAGGGGCCGGTTTCCAACGAGCAGTACTTC. Translating gives CAISEGPVSNEQYF.

The rearrangement uses TRBV27 and TRBJ1-4; TRBD1 agrees at 12 bases. V lost 5 bases to trimming and J lost 7 bases; unmatched junction nucleotides: 5. The CDR3 loop spans 15 amino acids. Per germline, CDR1 MNHEY and CDR2 SMNVEV (reference sequence). For the CDR3, the DNA is TGTGCCAGCAGTAAGCCGGGACAGGGGGCTGAAAAACTGTTTTTT. The encoded protein is CASSKPGQGAEKLFF.

V is TRBV27 and J is TRBJ1-1; D not resolved. V was cut by 5 bases and J by 5 bases, with 15 bases left in between. The CDR3 contains 14 residues. Germline V lookup: CDR1 MNHEY, CDR2 SMNVEV (reference sequence). CDR3 nucleotides: TGTGCCAGCAGTGCCGCGCACAAAGGGACTGAAGCTTTCTTT. Protein sequence: CASSAAHKGTEAFF.

The V call is TRBV27, the J call TRBJ1-6; D is perhaps TRBD1 (6 bases). The germline V gene has CDR1 MNHEY and CDR2 SMNVEV (reference sequence). This CDR3 is 17 amino acids long. V was trimmed by 10 bases and J by 6 bases, leaving 25 bases between them. The CDR3: CATSTFGRGMTNSPLHF. The CDR3 DNA sequence: TGTGCCACAAGCACGTTCGGCAGGGGAATGACTAATTCACCCCTCCACTTT.

This clone was detected only once. The chain recombines TRBV5-6 with TRBJ1-5; D possibly corresponds to TRBD1 (5 bases). Looked up from germline, CDR1 is SGHDT and CDR2 is YYEEEE. The CDR3 is 14 amino acids. Trimming pared 0 bases from V and 3 bases from J, leaving 7 bases between. CDR3 sequence reads: CASSLGGVNQPQHF. The CDR3 DNA is TGTGCCAGCAGCTTGGGAGGGGTCAATCAGCCCCAGCATTTT.

The gene calls are TRBV27 and TRBJ2-2, with TRBD1 identical over 8 bases. The V segment lost 6 bases and the J segment 6 bases; nucleotides outside the gene matches: 3. The CDR3 totals 13 residues. Per the germline V gene, CDR1 is MNHEY and CDR2 is SMNVEV (reference sequence). The CDR3 bases are TGTGCCAGCAGAGGACAGGGTCCCGGGGAGCTGTTTTTT. It yields the protein CASRGQGPGELFF.

This clone was seen just once. The chain couples TRBV9 to TRBJ2-1, with TRBD2 identical over 8 bases. From germline, CDR1 is SGDLS and CDR2 YYNGEE. CDR3 length: 16 residues. J gave up 9 bases and V 3 bases, and 14 bases lay outside the gene matches. CDR3 sequence reads: CASSALISGARIEQFF. CDR3 bases: TGTGCCAGCAGCGCCCTGATTAGCGGGGCGAGGATTGAGCAGTTCTTC. Using reference TRBV9 and TRBJ2-1 for the parts outside the CDR3, the full variable domain is DSGVTQTPKHLITATGQRVTLRCSPRSGDLSVYWYQQSLDQGLQFLIQYYNGEERAKGNILERFSAQQFPDLHSELNLSSLELGDSALYFCASSALISGARIEQFFGPGTRLTVL.

The chain links TRBV27 to TRBJ2-2, with 7 positions matching TRBD1. This CDR3 has 19 residues. Germline trimming cut 1 base from V and 2 bases from J; bases unmatched to any gene: 13. CDR1 and CDR2 from the germline V gene are MNHEY and SMNVEV (reference sequence). The DNA for the CDR3 is TGTGCCAGCAGTTTATACCACGGGGCCGGGACAGTCAACACCGGGGAGCTGTTTTTT. This encodes CASSLYHGAGTVNTGELFF.

The rearrangement joins TRBV30 to TRBJ2-2, with 9 bases that match TRBD1. CDR1 is GTSNPN and CDR2 is SVGIG in the germline V gene (reference sequence). V lost 1 base and J lost 7; bases outside the gene matches: 4. This CDR3 has 14 amino acids. In DNA form, the CDR3 reads TGTGCCTGGAGTGAACAGGGGGCTGTCGGGGAGCTGTTTTTT. Translating gives CAWSEQGAVGELFF. Together with reference TRBV30 and TRBJ2-2, the CDR3 gives the full variable domain: SQTIHQWPATLVQPVGSPLSLECTVEGTSNPNLYWYRQAAGRGLQLLFYSVGIGQISSEVPQNLSASRPQDRQFILSSKKLLLSDSGFYLCAWSEQGAVGELFFGEGSRLTVL.

This chain joins TRBV28 and TRBJ1-5; D not certain. The CDR3 totals 16 residues. V lost 2 bases and J lost 5, with 16 bases in between. Germline V gene lookup returns CDR1 MDHEN and CDR2 SYDVKM. CDR3 residues: CASSLKFRVTYQPQHF. DNA of the CDR3: TGTGCCAGCAGTTTAAAGTTTAGGGTAACTTATCAGCCCCAGCATTTT.

CDR3 residues: CASSWGQGPMNTEAFF. The CDR3 region has the DNA TGTGCCAGCAGCTGGGGACAGGGGCCCATGAACACTGAAGCTTTCTTT. The chain is built from TRBV11-2 and TRBJ1-1; 10 bases map to TRBD1. The CDR3 spans 16 residues. After removal of 4 bases from V and 0 bases from J, the junction contained 5 bases not matched to a gene. Looked up from germline, CDR1 is SGHAT and CDR2 is FQNNGV.

The chain uses TRBV30 and TRBJ1-1, with 12 positions matching TRBD1. Germline V CDR1 and CDR2: GTSNPN, SVGIG (reference sequence). V was pared by 5 bases and J by 5 bases, with 15 bases of the junction left unmatched. The CDR3 is made up of 17 amino acids. CDR3 protein: CAWGYSGTGGAKTEAFF. Here the CDR3 DNA reads TGTGCCTGGGGATACTCCGGGACAGGGGGCGCGAAGACTGAAGCTTTCTTT.

The gene calls are TRBV28 and TRBJ1-1; 9 nucleotides line up with TRBD1. CDR3 size: 16 residues. Losses at the gene ends were 4 bases for V and 0 bases for J; bases not matched to a gene: 6. Germline-derived CDR1 and CDR2 are MDHEN and SYDVKM. CDR3 residues: CASSSKTGGMNTEAFF. In DNA form, the CDR3 reads TGTGCCAGCAGTTCGAAGACAGGGGGAATGAACACTGAAGCTTTCTTT.

To note about this clone: The junction and the germline gene differ at one end; a read error may be behind it. The rearrangement links TRBV6-5 to TRBJ1-5; the match to TRBD1 covers 9 bases. The CDR3 has 14 residues. Germline-derived CDR1 and CDR2 are MNHEY and SVGAGI. The CDR3 DNA sequence: TGTGCCAGCAGTCCAACAGGGGGCAACCAGCCCCAGCATTTT. This codes for CASSPTGGNQPQHF.

The chain couples TRBV6-1 to TRBJ2-1; D perhaps matches TRBD2 (5 bases). The CDR3 spans 15 residues. Per germline, CDR1 MNHNS and CDR2 SASEGT. V lost 2 bases and J 8 bases, leaving 16 bases between the germline ends. CDR3 amino acids: CASSEMAVEGHEQFF. CDR3 bases: TGTGCCAGCAGTGAAATGGCGGTCGAGGGCCATGAGCAGTTCTTC.

The chain joins TRBV5-1 to TRBJ2-5; D unresolved. This CDR3 is built from 16 residues. The germline V gene encodes CDR1 SGHRS and CDR2 YFSETQ. V gave up 0 bases and J gave up 1 base, with 13 bases separating them. The CDR3 bases are TGCGCCAGCAGCTTGGGTGTAGGTTTAGCCCAAGAGACCCAGTACTTC. It encodes CASSLGVGLAQETQYF.

This chain links TRBV19 with TRBJ2-1, with TRBD2 identical over 10 bases. CDR3 length: 17 residues. V dropped 5 bases and J dropped 4; count of bases not matched to a gene: 11. Looked up from germline, CDR1 is LNHDA and CDR2 is SQIVND (reference sequence). The CDR3 loop is CASSLKAGGGIYNEQFF. Here the CDR3 DNA reads TGTGCCAGTAGTCTCAAAGCGGGAGGGGGGATTTACAATGAGCAGTTCTTC.

The chain recombines TRBV6-5 with TRBJ1-5; D ambiguous. CDR3 length: 14 amino acids. CDR1 MNHEY and CDR2 SVGAGI come from the germline V gene. The V end lost 4 bases, the J end lost 6 bases, and 13 bases lay between the germline ends. The CDR3 sequence: CASSLVREGQPQHF. The DNA for the CDR3 is TGTGCCAGCAGTTTGGTGAGGGAGGGTCAGCCCCAGCATTTT.

The chain combines TRBV28 with TRBJ2-7, with TRBD2 as a possible D gene (7 bases). The length of the CDR3 is 15 residues. Germline V CDR1 and CDR2: MDHEN, SYDVKM. Trimming stripped 2 bases from V and 6 bases from J, with 17 bases between. The CDR3 spells CASSLPRGAVAEQYF. CDR3 DNA: TGTGCCAGCAGTTTACCTCGGGGGGCAGTCGCCGAGCAGTACTTC.

The V gene is TRBV27, the J gene TRBJ2-1; weak D call: TRBD1 (6 bases). CDR3 size: 14 residues. The germline V and J ends were trimmed by 5 bases and 2 bases, with 10 bases remaining between them. The germline V gene encodes CDR1 MNHEY and CDR2 SMNVEV (reference sequence). The CDR3: CASSNRVAYNEQFF. In nucleotides, the CDR3 is TGTGCCAGCAGTAACAGGGTGGCCTACAATGAGCAGTTCTTC.